This T cell receptor beta chain was documented in a study of T cells after yellow fever vaccination. Study-wide context: Libraries from low-cell-number fractions were prepared with the SMART-Seq v4 Ultra Low Input RNA kit. Broader study findings: The secondary response peaked faster, at day 5 versus 15, but was weaker. Within FACS-sorted repertoires, abundant clonotypes contaminating from the bulk population could be present. Reappearance after the booster was observed for most primary-vaccination clones (roughly 97% CD4, over 70% CD8).

This clonotype has at least ten counts. The antigen remains undetermined. This CDR3 spans 16 amino acids. The J segment lost 5 bases and the V segment lost 4 bases, leaving 13 bases of the junction unmatched. MiXCR, run by TCRdb on the 5' RACE reads, gives a single entry per CDR3 protein. In the table there are some 240,000 distinct CDR3 sequences, 3.6% of which are singletons. The sequenced sample was PBMCs, obtained 15 days after the yellow fever booster vaccination. This clonotype originated in a man aged 18 to 35 who received the YFV17D yellow fever vaccine. The chain joins TRBV12-3 or TRBV12-4 to TRBJ2-5, with 7 positions matching TRBD1. The CDR3 DNA reads TGTGCCAGCAGTTCGAGCGACAGGGACCGTTGGGAGACCCAGTACTTC. Protein: CASSSSDRDRWETQYF.